This T cell receptor beta chain was captured in a study of human T cells and chemical hapten exposure. Study-wide background: Each week of the approximately 24-week study, patients had diphenylcyclopropenone applied to the scalp.

A single record per CDR3 protein comes from TCRdb applying MiXCR to the RACE reads. This sample has about 120,000 distinct CDR3 sequences, with roughly 15% found just once. Stated time point: patch test 1, 2 weeks after DPC sensitization. The treatment was: therapeutic diphenylcyclopropenone sensitization with weekly scalp DPC. Patch tests were applied only after blood draws. The germline CDR1 and CDR2 sequences are MRHNA and SNTAGT. V gave up 3 bases and J gave up 0 bases, with 10 bases separating them. The CDR3 loop spans 15 amino acids. The material was whole blood, obtained in connection with sensitization to the hapten diphenylcyclopropenone (DPC). The chain joins TRBV6-4 to TRBJ2-3; D possibly corresponds to TRBD2 (5 bases). The TCR was taken from a man aged 18 to 30 with alopecia areata. Some clones in this sample may be carry-over from other donors' samples. The DNA of the CDR3 is TGTGCCAGCAGTGAAGGAGGATTTAGCACAGATACGCAGTATTTT. This codes for CASSEGGFSTDTQYF.